The rows below give T cell receptor beta chains drawn from one sample of a study of neoadjuvant nivolumab and ipilimumab in lung cancer. The method was immunoSEQ multiplex PCR; TCRdb's version includes in-frame clones alone and lacks a portion of them. This sample has tens of thousands of clones, with roughly 85% found just once. The starting material was peripheral blood, obtained before neoadjuvant nivolumab, alone or with ipilimumab. These receptors came from an adult with non-small cell lung cancer. The conserved cysteine and the conserved F or W are not part of the CDR3 here. Size tells how often a clone was seen (once, few, many) or the class of an expanded clone, and some rows leave it out.

J gene: TRBJ2-1
V gene: TRBV5-1
clone size: NA
CDR3 protein: ASSYGDLSYNEQF

J gene: TRBJ1-1
V gene: TRBV6-5
clone size: NA
CDR3 protein: ASYGANTEAF

J gene: TRBJ2-7
V gene: TRBV29-1
clone size: few
CDR3 protein: SVEGGSGGQY

J gene: TRBJ2-7
V gene: TRBV9
clone size: NA
CDR3 protein: ASSLGDRLYEQY

J gene: TRBJ1-3
V gene: TRBV5-4
clone size: NA
CDR3 protein: ASSRGQGGNTIY

J gene: TRBJ1-1
V gene: TRBV30
clone size: few
CDR3 protein: AWSRSRSFEAF

J gene: TRBJ2-3
V gene: TRBV11-2
clone size: NA
CDR3 protein: ASSYGLGGETDTQY

J gene: TRBJ2-7
V gene: TRBV2
clone size: once
CDR3 protein: ASSWGLAGAPADEQY

J gene: TRBJ2-3
V gene: TRBV7-9
clone size: NA
CDR3 protein: ASSYSTDTQY

J gene: TRBJ1-2
V gene: TRBV7-2
clone size: NA
CDR3 protein: ASSLVGWNYGYT

J gene: TRBJ2-7
V gene: TRBV5-5
clone size: NA
CDR3 protein: ASSLNRRIYEQY

J gene: TRBJ1-1
V gene: TRBV5-1
clone size: NA
CDR3 protein: ASSLGGNTEAF

J gene: TRBJ1-3
V gene: TRBV5-4
clone size: NA
CDR3 protein: ASSLGGANSGNTIY

J gene: TRBJ2-3
V gene: TRBV7-2
clone size: once
CDR3 protein: ASSRILAGAADTQY

J gene: TRBJ1-1
V gene: TRBV9
clone size: NA
CDR3 protein: ASSVEWVGTEAF

J gene: TRBJ2-3
V gene: TRBV5-1
clone size: NA
CDR3 protein: ASSWGLAGGTADTQY

J gene: TRBJ1-2
V gene: TRBV2
clone size: NA
CDR3 protein: ASNGPGTLFGYT

J gene: TRBJ1-2
V gene: TRBV6-1
clone size: NA
CDR3 protein: ATTTFFYGYT

J gene: TRBJ2-7
V gene: TRBV7-2
clone size: NA
CDR3 protein: ASSFGPEQY

J gene: TRBJ1-5
V gene: TRBV27
clone size: NA
CDR3 protein: ASSLQRDQPQH

J gene: TRBJ1-2
V gene: TRBV28
clone size: NA
CDR3 protein: ASSTPGGSRGYT

J gene: TRBJ1-4
V gene: TRBV4-1
clone size: NA
CDR3 protein: AGGSPEGGEKLF

J gene: TRBJ1-2
V gene: TRBV25-1
clone size: NA
CDR3 protein: ASRSPYGYT

J gene: TRBJ1-1
V gene: TRBV9
clone size: NA
CDR3 protein: ASSADMNTEAF

J gene: TRBJ1-2
V gene: TRBV19
clone size: NA
CDR3 protein: ASKGNSRSLGGYT

J gene: TRBJ2-7
V gene: TRBV14
clone size: NA
CDR3 protein: ASSQEGDWRGPLGQY

J gene: TRBJ2-3
V gene: TRBV9
clone size: NA
CDR3 protein: ASIRRASTDTQY

J gene: TRBJ1-5
V gene: TRBV7-9
clone size: NA
CDR3 protein: ASSPLTQPQH

J gene: TRBJ2-5
V gene: TRBV5-5
clone size: few
CDR3 protein: ASTQVGVETQY

J gene: TRBJ2-7
V gene: TRBV2
clone size: NA
CDR3 protein: ASSSGTSAGVQY

J gene: TRBJ2-7
V gene: TRBV7-2
clone size: once
CDR3 protein: ASSLGSGFYEQY

J gene: TRBJ2-3
V gene: TRBV5-5
clone size: NA
CDR3 protein: ASSSTGSTDTQY

J gene: TRBJ2-5
V gene: TRBV6-6
clone size: NA
CDR3 protein: ASSSHDRGQETQY